This T cell receptor beta chain was found in a study of blood T cell repertoires in COVID-19. On the study more broadly: Sites in the United States, Italy and Spain provided acute and convalescent COVID-19 samples. Sources were T cells, B-cell-depleted T cells, or PBMCs; the material itself was cDNA or gDNA.

V dropped 4 bases and J dropped 11; count of bases not matched to a gene: 15. CDR1 SGHNT and CDR2 YYREEE come from the germline V gene (reference sequence). The length of the CDR3 is 16 residues. Original methodology: By means of reference gene primer amplification, nucleated cell counts were estimated. The method was immunoSEQ multiplex PCR; TCRdb's version includes in-frame clones alone and lacks a portion of them. V, J and clone size were drawn from that table, and D and trimming were deduced from the DNA. This table has hundreds of thousands of clones, approximately 90% appearing once. The chain joins TRBV5-4 to TRBJ1-1; TRBD1 matches 12 bases. Sequences were obtained from peripheral blood. The sequence derives from a woman aged 40 to 50 who had recovered from COVID-19. CDR3 region: CASSPSGTGGGNGAFF. CDR3 nucleotide sequence: TGTGCCAGCAGCCCTAGTGGGACAGGGGGCGGGAATGGGGCTTTCTTT.